The subject of this entry is one T cell receptor beta chain. The data were produced by immunoSEQ multiplex PCR, yet TCRdb's version contains in-frame clones alone and is incomplete. The sample has around 21,000 clones, more than 75% seen once; the top ten hold around 7%. The CDR3 is 17 residues long. After removal of 7 bases from V and 0 bases from J, the junction contained 12 bases not matched to a gene. The V gene's germline CDR1 is MNHEY and CDR2 SMNVEV (reference sequence). Time point described: cycle 4 day 1 (C4D1), after less than 7 weeks of nivolumab. Each patient relapsed following autologous stem cell transplantation, and prior brentuximab vedotin exposure differed. Applied to thawed PBMCs, magnetic negative selection was the method used to isolate CD8+ T cells. This specimen comes from a study of PD-1 blockade in classical Hodgkin lymphoma.

The source is a human donor with classical Hodgkin lymphoma. The V gene is TRBV27, the J gene TRBJ1-5, with 7 bases identical to TRBD1. Material: CD8+ T cells from blood, obtained before the fourth cycle of nivolumab. The CDR3 sequence: CASKNQGGPYSNQPQHF. The DNA for the CDR3 is TGTGCCAGCAAAAACCAGGGGGGCCCCTATAGCAATCAGCCCCAGCATTTT.